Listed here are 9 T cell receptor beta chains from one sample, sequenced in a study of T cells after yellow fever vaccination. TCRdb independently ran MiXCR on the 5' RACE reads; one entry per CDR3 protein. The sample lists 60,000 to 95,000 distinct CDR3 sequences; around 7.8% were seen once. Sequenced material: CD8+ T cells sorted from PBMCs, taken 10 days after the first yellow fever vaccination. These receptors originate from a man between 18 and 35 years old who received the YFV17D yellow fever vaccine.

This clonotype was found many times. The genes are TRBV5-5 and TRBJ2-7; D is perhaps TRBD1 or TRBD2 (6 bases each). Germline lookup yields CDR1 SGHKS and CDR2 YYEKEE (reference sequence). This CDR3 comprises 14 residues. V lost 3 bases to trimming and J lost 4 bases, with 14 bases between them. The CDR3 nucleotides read TGTGCCAGCAGCTCTCCAGGGGAGGTTTACGAGCAGTACTTC. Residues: CASSSPGEVYEQYF.

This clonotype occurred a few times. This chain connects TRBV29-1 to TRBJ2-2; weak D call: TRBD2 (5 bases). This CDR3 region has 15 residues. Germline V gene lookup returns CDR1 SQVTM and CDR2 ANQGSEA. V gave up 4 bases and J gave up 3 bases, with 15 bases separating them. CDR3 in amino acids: CSVGLAAADTGELFF. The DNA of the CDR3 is TGCAGCGTTGGTCTGGCAGCGGCGGACACCGGGGAGCTGTTTTTT.

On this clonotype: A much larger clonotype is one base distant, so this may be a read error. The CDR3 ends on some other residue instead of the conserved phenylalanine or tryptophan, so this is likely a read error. This CDR3 is CASSSTSGGLETQYS. The DNA for the CDR3 is TGTGCCAGCAGTTCCACTAGCGGGGGGTTGGAGACCCAGTACTCC. The chain has TRBV12-3 or TRBV12-4 and TRBJ2-5; 12 bases are shared with TRBD2. The trim removed 4 bases at V and 5 bases at J, leaving 5 bases unmatched. The CDR3 extends over 15 amino acids.

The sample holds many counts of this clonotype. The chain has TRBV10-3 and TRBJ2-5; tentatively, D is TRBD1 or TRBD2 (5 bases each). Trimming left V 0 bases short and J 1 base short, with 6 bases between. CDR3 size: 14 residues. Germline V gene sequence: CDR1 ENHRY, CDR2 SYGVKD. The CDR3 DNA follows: TGTGCCATCAGTGAGTCTGGGGGCCAAGAGACCCAGTACTTC. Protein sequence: CAISESGGQETQYF.

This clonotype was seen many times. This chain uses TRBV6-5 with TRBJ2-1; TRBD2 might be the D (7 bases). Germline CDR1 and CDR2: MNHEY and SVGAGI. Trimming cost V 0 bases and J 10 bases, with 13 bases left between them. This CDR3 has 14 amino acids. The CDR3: CASSYSGGLVEQFF. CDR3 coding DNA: TGTGCCAGCAGTTACTCGGGGGGGCTCGTAGAGCAGTTCTTC.

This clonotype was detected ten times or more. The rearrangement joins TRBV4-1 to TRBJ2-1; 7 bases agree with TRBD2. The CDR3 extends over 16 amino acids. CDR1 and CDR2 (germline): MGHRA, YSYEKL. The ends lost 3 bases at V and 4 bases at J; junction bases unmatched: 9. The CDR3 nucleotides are TGCGCCAGCAGCCAGACTAGCATGGGGCTTTACAATGAGCAGTTCTTC. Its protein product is CASSQTSMGLYNEQFF.

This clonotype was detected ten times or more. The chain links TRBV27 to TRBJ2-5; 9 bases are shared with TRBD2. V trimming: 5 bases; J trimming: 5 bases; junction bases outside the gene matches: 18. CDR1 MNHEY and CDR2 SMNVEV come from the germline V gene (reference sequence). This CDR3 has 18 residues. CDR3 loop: CASSPPNPGTSPSETQYF. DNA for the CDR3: TGTGCCAGCAGTCCACCAAACCCCGGGACTAGCCCTTCCGAGACCCAGTACTTC.

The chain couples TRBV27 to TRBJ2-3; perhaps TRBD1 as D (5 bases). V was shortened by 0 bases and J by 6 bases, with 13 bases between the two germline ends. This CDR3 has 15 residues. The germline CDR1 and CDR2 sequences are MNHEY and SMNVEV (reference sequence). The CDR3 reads CASSLSSKGPDTQYF. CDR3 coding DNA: TGTGCCAGCAGTTTATCGAGCAAGGGGCCGGATACGCAGTATTTT.

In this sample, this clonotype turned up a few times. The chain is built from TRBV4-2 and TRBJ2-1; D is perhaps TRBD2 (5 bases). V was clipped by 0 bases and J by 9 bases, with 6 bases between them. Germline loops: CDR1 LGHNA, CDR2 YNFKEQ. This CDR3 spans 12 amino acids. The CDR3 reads CASSQDEGEQFF. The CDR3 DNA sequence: TGTGCCAGCAGCCAAGATGAGGGTGAGCAGTTCTTC.